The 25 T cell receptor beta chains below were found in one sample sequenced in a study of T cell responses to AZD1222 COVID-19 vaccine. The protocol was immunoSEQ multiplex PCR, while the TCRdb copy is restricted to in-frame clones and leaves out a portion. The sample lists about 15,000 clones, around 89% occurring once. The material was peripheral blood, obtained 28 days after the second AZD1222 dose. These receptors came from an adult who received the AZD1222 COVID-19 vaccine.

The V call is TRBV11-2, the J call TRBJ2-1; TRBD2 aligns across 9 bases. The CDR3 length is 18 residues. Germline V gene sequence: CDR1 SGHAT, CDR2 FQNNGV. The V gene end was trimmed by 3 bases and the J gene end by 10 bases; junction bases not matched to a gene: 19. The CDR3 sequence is CASSLPVRPSGATAEQFF. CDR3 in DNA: TGTGCCAGCAGCTTGCCCGTCCGCCCTAGCGGGGCCACGGCAGAGCAGTTCTTC.

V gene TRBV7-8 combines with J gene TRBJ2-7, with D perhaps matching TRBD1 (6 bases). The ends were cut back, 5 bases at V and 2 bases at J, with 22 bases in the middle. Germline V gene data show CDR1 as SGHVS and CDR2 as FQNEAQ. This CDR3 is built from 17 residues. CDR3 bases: TGTGCCAGCAGCCCCTCTGGTTGGCAGGGGTCGACCTACGAGCAGTACTTC. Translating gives CASSPSGWQGSTYEQYF.

CDR3 DNA: TGTGCCAGCAGCGCTGGACAGGGTGAAGCTTTCTTT. This encodes CASSAGQGEAFF. The chain employs TRBV2 and TRBJ1-1; 8 bases fit TRBD1. Germline V CDR1 and CDR2: SNHLY, FYNNEI. J gave up 7 bases and V 6 bases, and 4 bases lay outside the gene matches. The CDR3 runs to 12 residues.

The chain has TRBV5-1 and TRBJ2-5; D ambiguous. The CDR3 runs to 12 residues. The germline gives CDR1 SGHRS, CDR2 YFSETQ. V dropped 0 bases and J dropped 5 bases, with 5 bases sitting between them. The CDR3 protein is CASSLAGETQYF. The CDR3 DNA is TGCGCCAGCAGCTTGGCCGGGGAGACCCAGTACTTC.

The CDR3 coding sequence is TGCGCCAGCAGCGCTCGAATAGCGGGGGGGCCAACAGATACGCAGTATTTT. Translation: CASSARIAGGPTDTQYF. V and J are TRBV5-1 and TRBJ2-3, with TRBD2 matching 11 bases. This CDR3 spans 17 amino acids. The J segment lost 3 bases and the V segment lost 4 bases, leaving 10 bases of the junction unmatched. CDR1 and CDR2 from the germline V gene are SGHRS and YFSETQ. Based on the CDR3 plus reference TRBV5-1 and TRBJ2-3, the full variable domain is KAGVTQTPRYLIKTRGQQVTLSCSPISGHRSVSWYQQTPGQGLQFLFEYFSETQRNKGNFPGRFSGRQFSNSRSEMNVSTLELGDSALYLCASSARIAGGPTDTQYFGPGTRLTVL.

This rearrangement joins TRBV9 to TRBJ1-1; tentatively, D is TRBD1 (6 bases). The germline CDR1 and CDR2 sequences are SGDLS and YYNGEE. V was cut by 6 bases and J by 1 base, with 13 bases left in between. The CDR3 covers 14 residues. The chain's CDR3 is CASKLDSSNTEAFF. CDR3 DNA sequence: TGTGCCAGCAAATTGGACAGTTCGAACACTGAAGCTTTCTTT.

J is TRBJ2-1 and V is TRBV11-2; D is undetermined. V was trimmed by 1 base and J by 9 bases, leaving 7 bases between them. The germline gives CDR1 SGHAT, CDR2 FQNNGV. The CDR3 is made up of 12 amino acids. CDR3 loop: CASSLVFAEQFF. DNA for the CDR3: TGTGCCAGCAGCTTAGTGTTCGCTGAGCAGTTCTTC.

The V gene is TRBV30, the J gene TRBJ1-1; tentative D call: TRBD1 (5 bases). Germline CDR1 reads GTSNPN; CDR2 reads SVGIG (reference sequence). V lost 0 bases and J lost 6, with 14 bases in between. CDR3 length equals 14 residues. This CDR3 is CAWSVGSRAAEAFF. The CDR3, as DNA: TGTGCCTGGAGTGTAGGTTCCAGGGCGGCTGAAGCTTTCTTT. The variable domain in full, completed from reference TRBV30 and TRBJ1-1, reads SQTIHQWPATLVQPVGSPLSLECTVEGTSNPNLYWYRQAAGRGLQLLFYSVGIGQISSEVPQNLSASRPQDRQFILSSKKLLLSDSGFYLCAWSVGSRAAEAFFGQGTRLTVV.

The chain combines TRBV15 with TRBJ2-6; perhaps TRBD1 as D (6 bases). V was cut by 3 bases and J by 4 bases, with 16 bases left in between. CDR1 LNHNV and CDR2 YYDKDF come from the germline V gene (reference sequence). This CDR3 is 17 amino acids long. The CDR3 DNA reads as TGTGCCACCAGCAGCTTCGAAGGGGGTTACGGGGCCAACGTCCTGACTTTC. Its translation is CATSSFEGGYGANVLTF.

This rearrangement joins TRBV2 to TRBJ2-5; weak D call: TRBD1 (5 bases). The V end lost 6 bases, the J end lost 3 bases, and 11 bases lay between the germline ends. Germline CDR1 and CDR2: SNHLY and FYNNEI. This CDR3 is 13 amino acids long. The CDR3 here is CASSSEGEETQYF. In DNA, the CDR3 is TGTGCCAGCAGCAGTGAAGGGGAAGAGACCCAGTACTTC.

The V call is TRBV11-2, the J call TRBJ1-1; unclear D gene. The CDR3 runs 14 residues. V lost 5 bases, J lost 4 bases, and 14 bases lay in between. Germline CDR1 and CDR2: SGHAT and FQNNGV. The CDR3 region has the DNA TGTGCCAGCAGCCCACGCGAAGGCGGCACTGAAGCTTTCTTT. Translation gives CASSPREGGTEAFF. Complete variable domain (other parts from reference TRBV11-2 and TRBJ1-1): EAGVAQSPRYKIIEKRQSVAFWCNPISGHATLYWYQQILGQGPKLLIQFQNNGVVDDSQLPKDRFSAERLKGVDSTLKIQPAKLEDSAVYLCASSPREGGTEAFFGQGTRLTVV.

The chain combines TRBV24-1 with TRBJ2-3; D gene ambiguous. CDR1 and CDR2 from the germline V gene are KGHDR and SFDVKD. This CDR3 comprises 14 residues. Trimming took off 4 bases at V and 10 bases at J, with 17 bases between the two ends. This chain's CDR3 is CATSDPARKEAQYF. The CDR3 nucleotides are TGTGCCACCAGTGACCCAGCTAGAAAAGAGGCGCAGTATTTT.

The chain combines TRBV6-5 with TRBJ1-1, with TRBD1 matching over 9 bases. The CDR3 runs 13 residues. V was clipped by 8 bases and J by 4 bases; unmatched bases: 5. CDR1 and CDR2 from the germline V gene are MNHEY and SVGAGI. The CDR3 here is CASPGQGRTEAFF. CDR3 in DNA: TGTGCCAGCCCGGGACAGGGTCGCACTGAAGCTTTCTTT.

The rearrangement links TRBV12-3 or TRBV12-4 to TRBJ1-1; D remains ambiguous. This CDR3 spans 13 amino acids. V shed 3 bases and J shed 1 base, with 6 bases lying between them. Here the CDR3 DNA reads TGTGCCAGCAGTTTCACAGAGAACACTGAAGCTTTCTTT. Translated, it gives CASSFTENTEAFF.

The CDR3 DNA reads as TGTGCCAGCAGCGGACTAGCGGTGAACACCGGGGAGCTGTTTTTT. Its translation is CASSGLAVNTGELFF. The rearrangement links TRBV7-2 to TRBJ2-2; 10 nucleotides agree with TRBD2. The CDR3 length is 15 residues. Germline CDR1 SGHTA, CDR2 FQGNSA. V lost 5 bases to trimming and J lost 1 base; unmatched junction nucleotides: 1.

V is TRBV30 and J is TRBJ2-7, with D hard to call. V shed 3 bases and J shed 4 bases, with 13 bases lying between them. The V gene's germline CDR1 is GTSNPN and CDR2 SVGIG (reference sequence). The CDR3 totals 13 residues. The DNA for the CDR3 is TGTGCCTGGAGGTTGACCGGAAGGTACGAGCAGTACTTC. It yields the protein CAWRLTGRYEQYF.

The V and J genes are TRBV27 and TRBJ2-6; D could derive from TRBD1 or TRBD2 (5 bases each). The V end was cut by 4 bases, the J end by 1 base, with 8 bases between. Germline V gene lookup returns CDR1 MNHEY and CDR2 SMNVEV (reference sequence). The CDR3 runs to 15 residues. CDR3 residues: CASSSWGSGANVLTF. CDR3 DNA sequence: TGTGCCAGCAGTTCTTGGGGGTCTGGGGCCAACGTCCTGACTTTC.

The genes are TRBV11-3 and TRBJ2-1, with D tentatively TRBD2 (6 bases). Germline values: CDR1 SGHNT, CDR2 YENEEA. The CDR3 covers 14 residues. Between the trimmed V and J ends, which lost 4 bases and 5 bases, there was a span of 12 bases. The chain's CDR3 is CASSSRERNNEQFF. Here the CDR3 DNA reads TGTGCCAGCAGCTCCCGGGAGCGAAACAATGAGCAGTTCTTC.

The CDR3 DNA sequence: TGTGCCAGCAGCCCCCCCCCGACAGGGTACGAGCAGTACTTC. This encodes CASSPPPTGYEQYF. The V and J genes are TRBV28 and TRBJ2-7; 7 bases match TRBD1. V was pared by 6 bases and J by 4 bases, with 9 bases of the junction left unmatched. The CDR3 covers 14 residues. Germline loops: CDR1 MDHEN, CDR2 SYDVKM.

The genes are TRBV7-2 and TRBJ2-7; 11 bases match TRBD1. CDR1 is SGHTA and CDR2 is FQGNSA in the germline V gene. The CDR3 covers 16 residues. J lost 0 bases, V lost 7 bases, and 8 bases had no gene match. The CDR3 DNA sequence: TGTGCCAGCAATAGGGGACAGGGGGTCGGCTCCTACGAGCAGTACTTC. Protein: CASNRGQGVGSYEQYF.

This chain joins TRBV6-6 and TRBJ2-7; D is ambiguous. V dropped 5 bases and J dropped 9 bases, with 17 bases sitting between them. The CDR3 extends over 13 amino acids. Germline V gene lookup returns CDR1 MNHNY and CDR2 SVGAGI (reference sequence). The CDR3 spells CASSQSLGIGQYF. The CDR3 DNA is TGTGCCAGCAGTCAATCCTTAGGTATCGGGCAGTACTTC.

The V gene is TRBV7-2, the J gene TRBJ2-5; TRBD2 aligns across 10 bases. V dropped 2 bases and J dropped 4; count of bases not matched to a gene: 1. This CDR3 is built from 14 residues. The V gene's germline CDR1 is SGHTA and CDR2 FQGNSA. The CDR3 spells CASSLSGGAETQYF. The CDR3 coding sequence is TGTGCCAGCAGCTTAAGCGGGGGGGCAGAGACCCAGTACTTC.

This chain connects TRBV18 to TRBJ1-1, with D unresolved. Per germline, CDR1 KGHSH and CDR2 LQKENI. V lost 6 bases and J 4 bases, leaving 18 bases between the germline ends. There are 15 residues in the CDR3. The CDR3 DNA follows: TGTGCCAGCTCTCTTGGAACGGATCGAGGCACTGAAGCTTTCTTT. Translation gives CASSLGTDRGTEAFF.

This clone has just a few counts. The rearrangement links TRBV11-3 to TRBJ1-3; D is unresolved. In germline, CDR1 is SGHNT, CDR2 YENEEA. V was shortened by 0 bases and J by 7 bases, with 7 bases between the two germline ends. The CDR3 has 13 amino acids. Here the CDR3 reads CASSLDVWNTIYF. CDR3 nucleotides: TGTGCCAGCAGCTTAGACGTCTGGAACACCATATATTTT.

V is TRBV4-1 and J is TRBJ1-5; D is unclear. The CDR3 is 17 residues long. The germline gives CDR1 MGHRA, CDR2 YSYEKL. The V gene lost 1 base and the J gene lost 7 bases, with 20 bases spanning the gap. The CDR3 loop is CASSQVYKGGRAQPQHF. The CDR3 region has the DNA TGCGCCAGCAGCCAAGTTTACAAGGGAGGGCGAGCACAGCCCCAGCATTTT.